This TCR beta chain was identified during a study of cytomegalovirus exposure and HLA in healthy donors. Trimming cost V 2 bases and J 0 bases; bases outside gene matches: 6. Germline lookup yields CDR1 SGHNT and CDR2 YYREEE (reference sequence). The CDR3 has 16 residues. Use of 60 Vbeta and 13 Jbeta primers characterized the PCR. Profiled with immunoSEQ multiplex PCR; TCRdb holds only in-frame clones, not every one. Here the sample spans about 190,000 clones, roughly 77% being singletons. The sample taken for sequencing was PBMCs. The receptor was isolated from a middle-aged man in good health and CMV-seropositive. V is TRBV5-4 and J is TRBJ2-7; TRBD1 aligns across 9 bases. The DNA for the CDR3 is TGTGCCAGCAGCTTACAGGGGGCGTTGAGCTCCTACGAGCAGTACTTC. Translating it yields CASSLQGALSSYEQYF.